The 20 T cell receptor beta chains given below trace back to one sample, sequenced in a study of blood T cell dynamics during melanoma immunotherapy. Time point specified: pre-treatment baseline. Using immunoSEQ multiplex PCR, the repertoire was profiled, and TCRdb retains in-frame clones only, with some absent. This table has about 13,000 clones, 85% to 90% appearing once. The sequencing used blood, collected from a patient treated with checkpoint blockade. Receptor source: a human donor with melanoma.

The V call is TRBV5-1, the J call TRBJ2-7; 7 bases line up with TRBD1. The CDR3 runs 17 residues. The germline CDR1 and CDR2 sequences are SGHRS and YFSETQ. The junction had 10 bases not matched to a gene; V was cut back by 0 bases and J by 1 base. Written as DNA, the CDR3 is TGCGCCAGCAGCTTGGGTCGGGACAGCATACTTTCCTACGAGCAGTACTTC. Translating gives CASSLGRDSILSYEQYF.

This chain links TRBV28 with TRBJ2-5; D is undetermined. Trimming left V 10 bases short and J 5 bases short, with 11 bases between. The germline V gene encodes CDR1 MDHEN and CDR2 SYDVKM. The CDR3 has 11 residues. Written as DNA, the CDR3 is TGTGCCACCACAAGCTCGGAGACCCAGTACTTC. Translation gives CATTSSETQYF.

The CDR3 nucleotides read TGTGCCAGCAGCTCCCATGTTGCGACCACAGATACGCAGTATTTT. It encodes CASSSHVATTDTQYF. This rearrangement joins TRBV7-6 to TRBJ2-3; no reliable D call. Germline V gives CDR1 SGHVS, CDR2 FNYEAQ. The ends were cut back, 4 bases at V and 2 bases at J, with 13 bases in the middle. The CDR3 length is 15 residues.

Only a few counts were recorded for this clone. The CDR3 region is CASSLTSGTAQPQHF. The CDR3 DNA reads TGTGCCAGCAGCTTAACTTCGGGTACGGCTCAGCCCCAGCATTTT. This chain links TRBV7-2 with TRBJ1-5; D remains unclear. The CDR3 has 15 amino acids. The ends were cut back, 2 bases at V and 6 bases at J, with 14 bases in the middle. Germline V CDR1 and CDR2: SGHTA, FQGNSA. Supplemented by reference TRBV7-2 and TRBJ1-5, the full variable domain reads GAGVSQSPSNKVTEKGKDVELRCDPISGHTALYWYRQSLGQGLEFLIYFQGNSAPDKSGLPSDRFSAERTGGSVSTLTIQRTQQEDSAVYLCASSLTSGTAQPQHFGDGTRLSIL.

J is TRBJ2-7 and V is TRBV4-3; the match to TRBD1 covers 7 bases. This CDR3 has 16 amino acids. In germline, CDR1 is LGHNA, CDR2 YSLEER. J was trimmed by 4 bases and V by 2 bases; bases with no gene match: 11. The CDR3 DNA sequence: TGCGCCAGCAGCCAAAGCCCTTCAGGGGGTAGATACGAGCAGTACTTC. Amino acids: CASSQSPSGGRYEQYF.

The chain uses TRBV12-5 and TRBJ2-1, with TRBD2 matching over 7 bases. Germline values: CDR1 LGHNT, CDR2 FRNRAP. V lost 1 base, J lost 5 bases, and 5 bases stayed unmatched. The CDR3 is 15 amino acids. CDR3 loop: CASGLDGTTNNEQFF. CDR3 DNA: TGTGCTAGTGGTTTGGACGGGACTACCAACAATGAGCAGTTCTTC.

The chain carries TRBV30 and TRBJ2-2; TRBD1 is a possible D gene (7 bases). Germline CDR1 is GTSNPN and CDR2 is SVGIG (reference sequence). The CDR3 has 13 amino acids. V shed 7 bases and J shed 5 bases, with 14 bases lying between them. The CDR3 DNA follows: TGTGCCTTGGGGCAGGGGGGTACCGGGGAGCTGTTTTTT. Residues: CALGQGGTGELFF.

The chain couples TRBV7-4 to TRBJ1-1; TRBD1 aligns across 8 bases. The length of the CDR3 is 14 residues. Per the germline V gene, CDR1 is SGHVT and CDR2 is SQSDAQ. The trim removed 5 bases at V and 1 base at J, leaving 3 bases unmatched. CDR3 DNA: TGTGCCAGCAGCGCCGACAGGGGGAACACTGAAGCTTTCTTT. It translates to CASSADRGNTEAFF.

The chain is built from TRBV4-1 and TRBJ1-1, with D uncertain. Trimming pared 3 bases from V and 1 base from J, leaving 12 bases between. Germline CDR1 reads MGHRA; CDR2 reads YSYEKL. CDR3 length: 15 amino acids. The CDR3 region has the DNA TGCGCCAGCAGCCAGTCACAGCTTGCGAACACTGAAGCTTTCTTT. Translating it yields CASSQSQLANTEAFF.

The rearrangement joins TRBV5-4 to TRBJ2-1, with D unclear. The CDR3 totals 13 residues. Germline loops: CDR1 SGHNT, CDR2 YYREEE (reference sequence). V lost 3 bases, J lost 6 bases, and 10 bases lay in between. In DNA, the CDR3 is TGTGCCAGCAGCTCGGATGCCCCCAATGAGCAGTTCTTC. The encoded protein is CASSSDAPNEQFF.

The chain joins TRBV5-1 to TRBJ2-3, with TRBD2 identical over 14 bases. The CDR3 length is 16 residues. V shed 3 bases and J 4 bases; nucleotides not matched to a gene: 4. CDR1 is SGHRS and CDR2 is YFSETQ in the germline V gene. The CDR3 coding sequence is TGCGCCAGCAGCTGGGGACTAGCGGGAGAGGCAGATACGCAGTATTTT. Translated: CASSWGLAGEADTQYF.

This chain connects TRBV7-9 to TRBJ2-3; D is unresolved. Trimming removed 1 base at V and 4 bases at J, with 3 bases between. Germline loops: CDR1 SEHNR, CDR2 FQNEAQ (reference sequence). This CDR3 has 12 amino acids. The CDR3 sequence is CASSLGPDTQYF. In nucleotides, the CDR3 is TGTGCCAGCAGCTTAGGACCAGATACGCAGTATTTT. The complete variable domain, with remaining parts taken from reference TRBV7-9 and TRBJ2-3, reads DTGVSQNPRHKITKRGQNVTFRCDPISEHNRLYWYRQTLGQGPEFLTYFQNEAQLEKSRLLSDRFSAERPKGSFSTLEIQRTEQGDSAMYLCASSLGPDTQYFGPGTRLTVL.

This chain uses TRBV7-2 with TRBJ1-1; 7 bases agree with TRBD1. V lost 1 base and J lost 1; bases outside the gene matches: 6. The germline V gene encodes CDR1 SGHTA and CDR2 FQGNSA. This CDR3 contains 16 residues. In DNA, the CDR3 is TGTGCCAGCAGCTTAGATGGGACAGCCAAGAACACTGAAGCTTTCTTT. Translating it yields CASSLDGTAKNTEAFF. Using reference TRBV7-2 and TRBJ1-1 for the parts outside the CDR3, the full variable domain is GAGVSQSPSNKVTEKGKDVELRCDPISGHTALYWYRQSLGQGLEFLIYFQGNSAPDKSGLPSDRFSAERTGGSVSTLTIQRTQQEDSAVYLCASSLDGTAKNTEAFFGQGTRLTVV.

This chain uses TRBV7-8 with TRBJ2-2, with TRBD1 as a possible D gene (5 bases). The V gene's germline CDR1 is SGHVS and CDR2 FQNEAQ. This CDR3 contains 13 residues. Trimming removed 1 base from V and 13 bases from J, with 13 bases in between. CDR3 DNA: TGTGCCAGCAGCTTAGAGGCTAACCAGGGGCTGTTTTTT. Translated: CASSLEANQGLFF. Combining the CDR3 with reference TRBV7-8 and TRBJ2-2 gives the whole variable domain GAGVSQSPRYKVAKRGQDVALRCDPISGHVSLFWYQQALGQGPEFLTYFQNEAQLDKSGLPSDRFFAERPEGSVSTLKIQRTQQEDSAVYLCASSLEANQGLFFGEGSRLTVL.

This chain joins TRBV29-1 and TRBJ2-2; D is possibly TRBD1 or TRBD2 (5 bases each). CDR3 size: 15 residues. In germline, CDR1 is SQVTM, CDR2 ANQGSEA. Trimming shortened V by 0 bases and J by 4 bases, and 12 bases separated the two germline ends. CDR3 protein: CSVEDWSGTTGELFF. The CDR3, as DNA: TGCAGCGTTGAAGATTGGTCAGGGACCACCGGGGAGCTGTTTTTT.

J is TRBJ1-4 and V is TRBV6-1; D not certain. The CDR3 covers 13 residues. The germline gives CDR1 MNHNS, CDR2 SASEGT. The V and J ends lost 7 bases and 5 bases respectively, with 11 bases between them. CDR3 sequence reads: CASTVGINEKLFF. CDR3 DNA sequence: TGTGCCAGCACTGTAGGGATCAATGAAAAACTGTTTTTT.

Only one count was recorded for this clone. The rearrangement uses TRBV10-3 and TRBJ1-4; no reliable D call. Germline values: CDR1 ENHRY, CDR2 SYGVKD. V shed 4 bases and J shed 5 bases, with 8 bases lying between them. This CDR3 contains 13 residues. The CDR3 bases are TGTGCCATCAGTGCGGCGGGAAATGAAAAACTGTTTTTT. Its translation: CAISAAGNEKLFF.

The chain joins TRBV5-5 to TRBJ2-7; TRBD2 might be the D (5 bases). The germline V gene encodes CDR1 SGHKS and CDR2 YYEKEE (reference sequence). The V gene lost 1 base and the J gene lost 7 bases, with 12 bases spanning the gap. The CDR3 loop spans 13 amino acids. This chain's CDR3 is CASSLSGGLEQYF. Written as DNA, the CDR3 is TGTGCCAGCAGCTTGAGCGGCGGCCTGGAGCAGTACTTC. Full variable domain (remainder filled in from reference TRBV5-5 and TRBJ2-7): DAGVTQSPTHLIKTRGQQVTLRCSPISGHKSVSWYQQVLGQGPQFIFQYYEKEERGRGNFPDRFSARQFPNYSSELNVNALLLGDSALYLCASSLSGGLEQYFGPGTRLTVT.

The CDR3 loop is CASSLTGDVYEQYF. As DNA, the CDR3 is TGTGCCAGCAGTTTAACAGGGGATGTCTACGAGCAGTACTTC. V and J are TRBV28 and TRBJ2-7; 7 positions agree with TRBD1. This CDR3 is built from 14 residues. Germline lookup yields CDR1 MDHEN and CDR2 SYDVKM. V was pared by 2 bases and J by 3 bases, with 4 bases of the junction left unmatched.

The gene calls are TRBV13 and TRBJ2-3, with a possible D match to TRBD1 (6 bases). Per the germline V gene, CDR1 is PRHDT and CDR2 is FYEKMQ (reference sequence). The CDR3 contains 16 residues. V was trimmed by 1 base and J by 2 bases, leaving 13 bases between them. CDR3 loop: CASSLVGAVLTDTQYF. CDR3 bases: TGTGCCAGCAGCTTAGTGGGGGCGGTTCTCACAGATACGCAGTATTTT.